The T cell receptor beta chain described here comes from a study of cytomegalovirus exposure and HLA in healthy donors. TCRdb's copy holds only in-frame clones and misses some; the assay was immunoSEQ multiplex PCR. The repertoire holds about 140,000 clones, with around 88% as singletons. With regard to this clone: The antigen remains unidentified.

The V segment lost 2 bases and the J segment 8 bases; nucleotides outside the gene matches: 19. CDR3 length equals 19 residues. Germline assignment: CDR1 MDHEN and CDR2 SYDVKM. Overall study findings and caveats: According to a later analysis, TCR clusters from the first cohort tended to co-occur in the 100 to 150 validation repertoires. The authors confirmed in vitro that three CMV-associated chains were specific for CMV antigens. The study recorded over 150 TCR beta chains that were cytomegalovirus-associated.

The sequenced material came from PBMCs. The sequence was collected from a woman aged 18-29 years in good health and CMV-seropositive. The V call is TRBV28, the J call TRBJ1-5, with TRBD1 matching 9 bases. The CDR3 nucleotides read TGTGCCAGCAGTTTAATCATGGGACAGGGACCTTATAAATTTGAGCCCCAGCATTTT. Translation gives CASSLIMGQGPYKFEPQHF.